A single sample is the source of the 14 T cell receptor beta chains below, sequenced in a study of cytomegalovirus exposure and HLA in healthy donors. Primers included in the PCR were 60 Vbeta and 13 Jbeta primers. Sequenced by immunoSEQ multiplex PCR; TCRdb stores in-frame clones only, minus some. The profile shows 180,000 or so clones, more than 75% of them singletons. Sequencing was performed on PBMCs. These receptors all stem from a woman in her 50s in good health and CMV-seropositive.

J is TRBJ1-5 and V is TRBV21-1; the D call of TRBD1 is as the table states it, not checked on the DNA. TRBV21-1 is a pseudogene locus. The CDR3 has 20 residues. In DNA, the CDR3 is TGTGCCAGCAGCACCGATCGACAGGGAATGAAGATCGAAAACAATCAGCCCCAGCATTTT. Translated, it gives CASSTDRQGMKIENNQPQHF.

The chain has TRBV5-1 and TRBJ2-7, with 9 bases fitting TRBD1. The CDR3 is made up of 20 amino acids. The ends lost 0 bases at V and 2 bases at J; junction bases unmatched: 18. Germline CDR1 reads SGHRS; CDR2 reads YFSETQ. DNA of the CDR3: TGCGCCAGCAGCTTGGTACCCCTCGGGACAGGGTTCTCAAGCGCCTACGAGCAGTACTTC. Translation: CASSLVPLGTGFSSAYEQYF.

The chain links TRBV4-2 to TRBJ2-5; the match to TRBD2 covers 7 bases. CDR3 length: 17 amino acids. Germline V gene data show CDR1 as LGHNA and CDR2 as YNFKEQ. V lost 0 bases, J lost 5 bases, and 12 bases stayed unmatched. The CDR3 DNA is TGTGCCAGCAGCCAAGATCTTGTGGGGGGGAGTTTCGAGACCCAGTACTTC. Its protein is CASSQDLVGGSFETQYF.

This clone was counted a few times. The chain employs TRBV7-9 and TRBJ2-7, with D perhaps TRBD1 (5 bases). Per germline, CDR1 SEHNR and CDR2 FQNEAQ (reference sequence). With 7 bases removed from V and 6 bases from J, the gap between germline ends came to 16 bases. The CDR3 has 13 amino acids. CDR3 sequence: CASTHPGYFEQYF. The CDR3, as DNA: TGTGCCAGCACCCACCCAGGGTACTTCGAGCAGTACTTC.

The CDR3 spells CASSSSGTEKVREQFF. The CDR3 DNA reads TGTGCCAGCAGTTCCTCCGGGACAGAAAAAGTCCGTGAGCAGTTCTTC. V usage is TRBV28 and J usage is TRBJ2-1; TRBD1 matches at 7 bases. The germline gives CDR1 MDHEN, CDR2 SYDVKM. CDR3 length equals 16 residues. Trimming took 4 bases from V and 9 from J; bases not matched to a gene: 15. The full variable domain, completed using reference TRBV28 and TRBJ2-1, is DVKVTQSSRYLVKRTGEKVFLECVQDMDHENMFWYRQDPGLGLRLIYFSYDVKMKEKGDIPEGYSVSREKKERFSLILESASTNQTSMYLCASSSSGTEKVREQFFGPGTRLTVL.

The V gene is TRBV7-6, the J gene TRBJ1-1; D might be TRBD1 (6 bases). CDR1 and CDR2 from the germline V gene are SGHVS and FNYEAQ. V lost 5 bases to trimming and J lost 3 bases, with 16 bases between them. The CDR3 consists of 15 residues. DNA of the CDR3: TGTGCCAGCAGCCGGCGGGGGGCAGAGGACACTGAAGCTTTCTTT. It codes for CASSRRGAEDTEAFF.

This clone was counted between two and nine times. V usage is TRBV28 and J usage is TRBJ1-5; TRBD1 agrees at 8 bases. Germline values: CDR1 MDHEN, CDR2 SYDVKM. V lost 5 bases, J lost 5 bases, and 5 bases stayed unmatched. The CDR3 runs to 14 residues. The CDR3 DNA is TGTGCCAGCAGTCGCGACAGGGGCCATCAGCCCCAGCATTTT. It yields the protein CASSRDRGHQPQHF.

This sequence joins TRBV15 and TRBJ2-5; D possibly corresponds to TRBD2 (6 bases). This CDR3 contains 15 residues. The germline V gene has CDR1 LNHNV and CDR2 YYDKDF (reference sequence). Deletions cut 4 bases from V and 2 bases from J, with 14 bases between. CDR3 protein: CATSTRTMRQETQYF. DNA for the CDR3: TGTGCCACCAGCACCCGGACTATGAGGCAAGAGACCCAGTACTTC.

This chain links TRBV6-5 with TRBJ1-2; maybe TRBD1 (6 bases). This CDR3 region has 14 residues. Germline V lookup: CDR1 MNHEY, CDR2 SVGAGI. Trimming removed 0 bases from V and 3 bases from J, with 8 bases in between. As DNA, the CDR3 is TGTGCCAGCAGTTACTCGACAGGCGACTATGGCTACACCTTC. Its translation: CASSYSTGDYGYTF.

The chain is built from TRBV28 and TRBJ1-5; perhaps TRBD1 as D (6 bases). V was pared by 3 bases and J by 0 bases, with 15 bases between. The CDR3 has 17 amino acids. CDR1 MDHEN and CDR2 SYDVKM come from the germline V gene. The CDR3 sequence: CASSFLSRGNSNQPQHF. The DNA for the CDR3 is TGTGCCAGCAGTTTCCTTAGTAGGGGGAATAGCAATCAGCCCCAGCATTTT.

Of note for this clone: The sample has other DNA sequences that encode this CDR3 too. The V gene is TRBV21-1, the J gene TRBJ1-5. TRBV21-1 is deemed a pseudogene. The length of the CDR3 is 15 residues. CDR3 residues: CASSPVEGLEQPQHF. CDR3 DNA: TGTGCCAGCAGCCCCGTCGAGGGTCTTGAGCAGCCCCAGCATTTT.

The rearrangement links TRBV25-1 to TRBJ2-1; 8 positions match TRBD1. Germline CDR1 and CDR2: MGHDK and SYGVNS. V dropped 2 bases and J dropped 13; count of bases not matched to a gene: 19. The CDR3 runs to 17 residues. The CDR3 nucleotides are TGTGCCAGCAGTGAACCTCTGACAGGGGACCTAAACAAGGGTCAGTTCTTC. It codes for CASSEPLTGDLNKGQFF.

V and J are TRBV28 and TRBJ2-1; 7 nucleotides agree with TRBD1. CDR1 MDHEN and CDR2 SYDVKM come from the germline V gene. The CDR3 extends over 14 amino acids. V gave up 1 base and J gave up 9 bases; unmatched junction bases: 6. CDR3: CASSLSQGDVEQFF. CDR3 sequence (DNA): TGTGCCAGCAGTTTATCCCAGGGGGACGTTGAGCAGTTCTTC.

The gene calls are TRBV5-5 and TRBJ2-5; 7 nucleotides match TRBD2. Germline V gene data show CDR1 as SGHKS and CDR2 as YYEKEE (reference sequence). Germline trimming cut 2 bases from V and 5 bases from J; bases unmatched to any gene: 6. The CDR3 loop spans 14 amino acids. CDR3 region: CASSLVGGSETQYF. The CDR3 DNA is TGTGCCAGCAGCTTAGTCGGCGGGAGTGAGACCCAGTACTTC.